This T cell receptor (beta chain) was identified in a study of radiotherapy plus CTLA-4 blockade in lung cancer. About the research overall: Objective responses were recorded in 15% to 20% of patients, with disease control recorded in less than 40%.

V was cut by 1 base and J by 10 bases, with 20 bases left in between. This CDR3 comprises 15 residues. Germline V gene data show CDR1 as SQVTM and CDR2 as ANQGSEA. Study-wide findings and caveats: Radiotherapy plus ipilimumab was followed by expansion in blood of tumor-derived TCR clones.

Here immunoSEQ multiplex PCR was the method, and the copy in TCRdb shows in-frame clones only, minus some. The data hold about 98,000 clones, with roughly four fifths observed a single time. This clone was detected a few times. Its antigen is unknown. Patients with chemo-refractory metastatic non-small-cell lung cancer received focal radiation plus CTLA-4 blockade with ipilimumab. This receptor was taken from a human donor with non-small cell lung cancer who had a partial response to radiotherapy plus ipilimumab. V gene TRBV29-1 combines with J gene TRBJ2-4; the D gene is possibly TRBD1 (6 bases). The sample was peripheral blood, taken from a patient treated with radiotherapy plus ipilimumab. The CDR3 sequence: CSVEAVSKGEGIQYF. The CDR3, as DNA: TGCAGCGTTGAAGCTGTGTCTAAGGGGGAAGGGATTCAGTACTTC.